The source of this T cell receptor beta chain is a study of regulatory T cells in long-lasting Graves disease. This clonotype has a count of ten or more. Antigen specificity is unknown. Stated time point: persistent/refractory GD, antithyroid drugs over 5 years with positive TRAb. Scientists built the TCR library using RNA that was extracted from PBMCs. The study's findings and limits: TCR diversity was lower in persistent than newly diagnosed Graves' disease.

To make TCR beta libraries, researchers used iRepertoire HTBI primers and Arm-PCR of CDR3 regions. MiXCR, run by TCRdb on the multiplex PCR reads, gives a single entry per CDR3 protein. The profile covers about 470,000 distinct CDR3 sequences, with roughly 21% appearing a single time and 7% to 9% taken by the ten largest. The CDR3 consists of 16 residues. CDR1 KGHDR and CDR2 SFDVKD come from the germline V gene. J lost 5 bases, V lost 4 bases, and 12 bases had no gene match. This material consisted of peripheral blood mononuclear cells (PBMCs), taken when the disease was refractory, from a patient treated with antithyroid drugs. The genes are TRBV24-1 and TRBJ1-2, with TRBD1 matching 7 bases. The sequence came from a female donor with Graves disease. CDR3 loop: CATSDPGGTVEYGYTF. CDR3 nucleotide sequence: TGTGCCACCAGTGACCCTGGGGGGACAGTGGAGTATGGCTACACCTTC.